This T cell receptor beta chain appears in the sequencing data of a study of blood T cells in healthy people across ages. CDR3 length: 13 amino acids. The germline gives CDR1 DFQATT, CDR2 SNEGSKA (reference sequence). This clonotype turned up a few times. Its antigen is not known. A junction end diverges from the germline sequence, so it may reflect a read error. General study findings and limits: Older individuals had lower TCR beta diversity per million T cells (the decline was roughly linear).

The use of a sample-barcoded 5' primer and a J-beta primer mix characterized a second PCR of about 7 to 12 cycles. In TCRdb, the 5' RACE reads were re-called with MiXCR into one record per CDR3 protein. The table shows approximately 960,000 distinct CDR3 sequences, with under 35% occurring only once. The data were also submitted as part of a second study, on T cells of mothers and their children. Per that study: Donation was provided by three healthy Caucasian mothers along with their six children. Amplification in the second PCR used the M1S primer, which added sample barcodes and 2-4 random nucleotides. The study found slightly higher but non-significant overlap in related versus unrelated mother-child pairs.

The chain carries TRBV20-1 and TRBJ2-5, with D tentatively TRBD2 (6 bases). The sequencing input was blood. The source is a woman aged 40 to 50 in good health. The CDR3 spells CSTSAGPQETQYF. The CDR3 DNA reads as TGCAGTACTAGTGCGGGGCCGCAAGAGACCCAGTACTTC.